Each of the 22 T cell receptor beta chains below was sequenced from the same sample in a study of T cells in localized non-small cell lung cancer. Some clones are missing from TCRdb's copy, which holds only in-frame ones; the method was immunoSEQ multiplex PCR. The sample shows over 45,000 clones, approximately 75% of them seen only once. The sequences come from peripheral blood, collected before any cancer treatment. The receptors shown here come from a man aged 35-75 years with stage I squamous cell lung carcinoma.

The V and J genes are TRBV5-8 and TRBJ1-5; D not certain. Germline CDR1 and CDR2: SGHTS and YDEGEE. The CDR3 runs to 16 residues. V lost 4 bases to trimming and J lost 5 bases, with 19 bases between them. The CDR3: CASSPQIGQAYQPQHF. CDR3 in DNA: TGTGCCAGCAGCCCTCAAATTGGGCAGGCATATCAGCCCCAGCATTTT.

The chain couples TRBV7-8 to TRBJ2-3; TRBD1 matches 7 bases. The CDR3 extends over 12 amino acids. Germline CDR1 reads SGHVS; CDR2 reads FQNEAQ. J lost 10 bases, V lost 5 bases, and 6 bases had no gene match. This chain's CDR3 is CASSLDRVAQYF. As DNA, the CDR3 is TGTGCCAGCAGCCTCGACAGGGTTGCGCAGTATTTT.

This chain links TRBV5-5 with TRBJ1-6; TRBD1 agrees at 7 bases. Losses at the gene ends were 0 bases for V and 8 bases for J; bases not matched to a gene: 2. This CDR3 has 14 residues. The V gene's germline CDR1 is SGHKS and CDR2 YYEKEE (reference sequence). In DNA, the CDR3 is TGTGCCAGCAGCTTGGGACAGGGAGATTCACCCCTCCACTTT. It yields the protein CASSLGQGDSPLHF.

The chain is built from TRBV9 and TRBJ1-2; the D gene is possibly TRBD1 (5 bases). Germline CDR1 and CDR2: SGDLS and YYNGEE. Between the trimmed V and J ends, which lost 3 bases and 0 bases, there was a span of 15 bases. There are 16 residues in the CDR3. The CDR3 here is CASSEPTDLTNYGYTF. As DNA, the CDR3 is TGTGCCAGCAGCGAGCCGACAGATCTGACTAACTATGGCTACACCTTC.

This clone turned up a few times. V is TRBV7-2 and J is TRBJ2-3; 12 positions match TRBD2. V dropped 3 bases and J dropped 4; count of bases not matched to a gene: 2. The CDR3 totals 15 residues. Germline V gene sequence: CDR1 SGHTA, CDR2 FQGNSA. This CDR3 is CASSFLAGGPDTQYF. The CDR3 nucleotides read TGTGCCAGCAGCTTCCTAGCGGGGGGGCCAGATACGCAGTATTTT.

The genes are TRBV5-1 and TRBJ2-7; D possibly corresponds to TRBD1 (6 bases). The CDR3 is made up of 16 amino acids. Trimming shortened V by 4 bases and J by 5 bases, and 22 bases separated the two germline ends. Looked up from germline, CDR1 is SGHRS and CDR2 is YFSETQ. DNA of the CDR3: TGCGCCAGCAGCGTCGCCGTGGGCAGGGGACAAAACGAGCAGTACTTC. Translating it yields CASSVAVGRGQNEQYF. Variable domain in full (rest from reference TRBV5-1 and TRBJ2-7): KAGVTQTPRYLIKTRGQQVTLSCSPISGHRSVSWYQQTPGQGLQFLFEYFSETQRNKGNFPGRFSGRQFSNSRSEMNVSTLELGDSALYLCASSVAVGRGQNEQYFGPGTRLTVT.

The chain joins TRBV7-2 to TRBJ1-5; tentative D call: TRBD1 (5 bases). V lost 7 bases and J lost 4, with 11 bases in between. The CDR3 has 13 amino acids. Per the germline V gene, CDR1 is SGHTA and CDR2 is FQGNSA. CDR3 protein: CASTSEGNQPQHF. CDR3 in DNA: TGTGCCAGCACCTCGGAGGGGAATCAGCCCCAGCATTTT.

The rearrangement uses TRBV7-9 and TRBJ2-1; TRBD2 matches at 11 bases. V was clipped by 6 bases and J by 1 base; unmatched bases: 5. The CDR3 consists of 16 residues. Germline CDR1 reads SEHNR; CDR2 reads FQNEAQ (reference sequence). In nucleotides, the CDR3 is TGTGCCAGCAGTTCGACTAGCGGGGATTCCTACAATGAGCAGTTCTTC. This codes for CASSSTSGDSYNEQFF.

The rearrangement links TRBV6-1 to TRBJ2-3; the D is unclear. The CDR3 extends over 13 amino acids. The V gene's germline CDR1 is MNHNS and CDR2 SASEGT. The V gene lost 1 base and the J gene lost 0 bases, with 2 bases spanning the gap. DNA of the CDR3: TGTGCCAGCAGTGAAGACAGCACAGATACGCAGTATTTT. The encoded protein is CASSEDSTDTQYF.

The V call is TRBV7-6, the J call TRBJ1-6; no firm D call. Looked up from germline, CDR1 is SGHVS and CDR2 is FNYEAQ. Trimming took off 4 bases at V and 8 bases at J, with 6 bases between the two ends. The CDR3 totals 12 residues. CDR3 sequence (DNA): TGTGCCAGCAGCTCTTACTATTCACCCCTCCACTTT. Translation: CASSSYYSPLHF.

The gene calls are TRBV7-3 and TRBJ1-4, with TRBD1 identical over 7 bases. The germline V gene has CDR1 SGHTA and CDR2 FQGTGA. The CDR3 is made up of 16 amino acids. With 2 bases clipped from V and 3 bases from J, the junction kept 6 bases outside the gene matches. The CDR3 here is CASSLGQVVANEKLFF. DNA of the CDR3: TGTGCCAGCAGCTTAGGACAGGTAGTGGCTAATGAAAAACTGTTTTTT.

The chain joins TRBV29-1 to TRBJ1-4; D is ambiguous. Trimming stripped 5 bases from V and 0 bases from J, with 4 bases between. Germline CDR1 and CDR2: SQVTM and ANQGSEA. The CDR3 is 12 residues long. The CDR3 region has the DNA TGCAGCGTTCCAGCAACTAATGAAAAACTGTTTTTT. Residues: CSVPATNEKLFF.

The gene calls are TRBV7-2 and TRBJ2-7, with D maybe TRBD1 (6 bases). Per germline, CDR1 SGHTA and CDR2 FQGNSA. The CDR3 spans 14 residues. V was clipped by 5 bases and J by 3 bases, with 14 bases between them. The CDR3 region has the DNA TGTGCCAGCAGCGGAAACAGGGCCGTCTACGAGCAGTACTTC. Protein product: CASSGNRAVYEQYF.

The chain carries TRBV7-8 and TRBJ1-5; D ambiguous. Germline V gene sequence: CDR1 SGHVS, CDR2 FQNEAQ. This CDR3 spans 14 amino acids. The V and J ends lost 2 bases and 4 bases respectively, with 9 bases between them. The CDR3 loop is CASSLRRANQPQHF. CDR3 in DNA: TGTGCCAGCAGCTTAAGGAGGGCTAATCAGCCCCAGCATTTT.

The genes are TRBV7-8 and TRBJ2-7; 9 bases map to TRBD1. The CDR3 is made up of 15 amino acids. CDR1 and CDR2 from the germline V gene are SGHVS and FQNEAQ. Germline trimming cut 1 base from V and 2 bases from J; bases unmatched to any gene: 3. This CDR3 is CASSLEGTGPYEQYF. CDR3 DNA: TGTGCCAGCAGCTTAGAGGGGACAGGGCCCTACGAGCAGTACTTC.

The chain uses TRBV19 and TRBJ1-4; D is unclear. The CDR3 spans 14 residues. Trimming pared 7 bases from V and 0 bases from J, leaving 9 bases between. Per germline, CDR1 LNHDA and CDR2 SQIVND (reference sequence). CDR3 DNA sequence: TGTGCCAGTAAGGAGCGTGCAACTAATGAAAAACTGTTTTTT. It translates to CASKERATNEKLFF.

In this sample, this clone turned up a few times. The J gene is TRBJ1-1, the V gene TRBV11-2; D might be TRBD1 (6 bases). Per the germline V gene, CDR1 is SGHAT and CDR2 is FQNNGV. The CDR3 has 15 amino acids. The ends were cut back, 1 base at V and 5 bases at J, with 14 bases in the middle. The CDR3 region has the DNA TGTGCCAGCAGCTTAGCGGGACAATCGCGGACTGAAGCTTTCTTT. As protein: CASSLAGQSRTEAFF. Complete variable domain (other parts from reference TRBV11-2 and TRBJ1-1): EAGVAQSPRYKIIEKRQSVAFWCNPISGHATLYWYQQILGQGPKLLIQFQNNGVVDDSQLPKDRFSAERLKGVDSTLKIQPAKLEDSAVYLCASSLAGQSRTEAFFGQGTRLTVV.

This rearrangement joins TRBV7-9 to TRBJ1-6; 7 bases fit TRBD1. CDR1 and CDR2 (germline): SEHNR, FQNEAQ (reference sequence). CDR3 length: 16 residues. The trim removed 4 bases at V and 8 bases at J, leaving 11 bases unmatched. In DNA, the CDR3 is TGTGCCAGCAGCTGGACCAGACAGGGTTTACATTCACCCCTCCACTTT. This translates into CASSWTRQGLHSPLHF.

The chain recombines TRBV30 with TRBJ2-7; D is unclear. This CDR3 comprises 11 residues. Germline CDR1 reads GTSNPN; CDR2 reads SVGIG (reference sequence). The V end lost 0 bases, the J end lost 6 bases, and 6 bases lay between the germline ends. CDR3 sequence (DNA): TGTGCCTGGAGTGTACTTGGCGAGCAGTACTTC. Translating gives CAWSVLGEQYF.

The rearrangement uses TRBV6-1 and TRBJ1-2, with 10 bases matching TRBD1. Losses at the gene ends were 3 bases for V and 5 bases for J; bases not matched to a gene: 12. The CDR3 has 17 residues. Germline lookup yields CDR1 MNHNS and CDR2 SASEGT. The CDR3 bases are TGTGCCAGCAGTGAGGGCGGGACAGGGGTCGTGAGGTATGGCTACACCTTC. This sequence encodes CASSEGGTGVVRYGYTF.

The CDR3 region is CASSLLLGQETQYF. CDR3 coding DNA: TGTGCCAGCAGCTTATTACTGGGGCAAGAGACCCAGTACTTC. The chain carries TRBV11-2 and TRBJ2-5; D gene uncertain. CDR3 length equals 14 residues. V lost 2 bases, J lost 2 bases, and 9 bases lay in between. Germline V gene lookup returns CDR1 SGHAT and CDR2 FQNNGV.

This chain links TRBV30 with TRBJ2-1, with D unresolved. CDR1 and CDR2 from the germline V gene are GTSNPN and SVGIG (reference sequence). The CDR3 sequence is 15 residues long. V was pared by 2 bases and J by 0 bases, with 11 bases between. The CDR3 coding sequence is TGTGCCTGGAGTCAAGACTCGAGCTCCTACAATGAGCAGTTCTTC. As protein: CAWSQDSSSYNEQFF.